This T cell receptor (beta chain) was retrieved from a study of T and B cells in COVID-19 patients. From blood, roughly 240-550 ng of genomic DNA served as TRB template. BIOMED2 TRB-A/B primer pools were used in multiplex TRB PCR. TCRdb reprocessed the multiplex PCR reads with MiXCR, giving one entry per CDR3 protein. Of some 1,200 distinct CDR3 sequences in the sample, 25% to 35% were seen once. Study findings and constraints: Clonality of TRB repertoires was high in active COVID-19; recovery brought above-healthy diversity and richness. Patients with COVID-19 reportedly showed strongly skewed T cell receptor beta variable and joining gene usage.

Sample share makes this clonotype medium-sized. Its antigen remains unknown. V dropped 6 bases and J dropped 4 bases, with 18 bases sitting between them. Germline CDR1 MNHEY, CDR2 SMNVEV (reference sequence). The CDR3 extends over 15 amino acids. This receptor was identified in a human donor with active COVID-19. Material: blood. The chain joins TRBV27 to TRBJ1-2; tentatively, D is TRBD1 (5 bases). DNA of the CDR3: TGTGCCAGCAGCCGTAATGGGGCGGGTGGCTATGGCTACACCTTC. It is translated as CASSRNGAGGYGYTF.